This entry describes one T cell receptor beta chain. What it binds is not known. TCRdb keeps only in-frame clones here, not all; method: immunoSEQ multiplex PCR. Of 99,000 or so clones listed, about nine tenths are singletons. This specimen belongs to a study of graft-versus-host responses after intestinal transplantation. On the study more broadly: All of the recipients had induction that used anti-thymocyte globulin, then tacrolimus and steroids for approximately 3 years.

Study observations and caveats: GvH clonotypes were identified within recipient marrow, with a subset emerging first in ileum or blood. Clonal ratios of graft-versus-host to host-versus-graft in allografts were high for patients exhibiting graft-donor T cell macrochimerism.

The sequence derives from a human donor who was the organ donor for an intestinal transplant. The sample in question was unstimulated CD8+ T cells sorted from spleen or lymph node cells, obtained before transplant.

Here the CDR3 reads CASSLGAGGYEQYF. The DNA for the CDR3 is TGTGCCAGCAGCCTCGGGGCAGGGGGATACGAGCAGTACTTC. The chain combines TRBV9 with TRBJ2-7, with TRBD1 matching over 7 bases. The ends lost 4 bases at V and 4 bases at J; junction bases unmatched: 8. The length of the CDR3 is 14 residues. Germline assignment: CDR1 SGDLS and CDR2 YYNGEE.